A selection of T cell receptor beta chains follows, all from one sample in a study of OX40 agonist ivuxolimab in advanced cancers. Generated by immunoSEQ multiplex PCR, the TCRdb table keeps only in-frame clones and is missing some. The table includes 70,000 to 75,000 clones, around nine tenths detected once. Sequenced here: CD4+ or CD8+ T cells sorted from blood, sampled in a trial of the OX40 agonist ivuxolimab. These receptors were taken from an adult with an advanced solid tumor such as melanoma, head and neck, liver or kidney cancer. Each CDR3 is given without its conserved first and last residue. A D gene is named only where the DNA matches it firmly.

D gene: -
V gene: TRBV2
CDR3 protein: ASSENRVVNQPQH

D gene: TRBD2
V gene: TRBV7-3
CDR3 protein: ASSSGLAGGRF

D gene: -
V gene: TRBV19
CDR3 protein: ASSTRDSYGYT

D gene: TRBD1
V gene: TRBV7-8
CDR3 protein: ASSLRAQGAYEQY

D gene: -
V gene: TRBV7-9
CDR3 protein: ASSLGAVGEQF

D gene: -
V gene: TRBV6-6
CDR3 protein: ASRSEGEQY

D gene: -
V gene: TRBV4-1
CDR3 protein: ASSQVLGAGTGELF

D gene: -
V gene: TRBV10-1
CDR3 protein: ASSAIKNTEAF

D gene: TRBD2
V gene: TRBV27
CDR3 protein: ASSKGRERIADTQY

D gene: -
V gene: TRBV10-2
CDR3 protein: ASSESRTKSGNTIY

D gene: -
V gene: TRBV30
CDR3 protein: AWSVLLSQSSGNTIY

D gene: -
V gene: TRBV25-1
CDR3 protein: ASSEPGRATDTQY

D gene: TRBD1
V gene: TRBV28
CDR3 protein: ASRPSTGIGSYEQY

D gene: TRBD2
V gene: TRBV30
CDR3 protein: AWGPGGDTQY

D gene: TRBD1
V gene: TRBV7-2
CDR3 protein: ASSSWGGTGNEKLF

D gene: -
V gene: TRBV11-2
CDR3 protein: ASNSGEGETQY

D gene: -
V gene: TRBV27
CDR3 protein: ASTAKFTEAF